The 11 T cell receptor beta chains reported below all come from one sample, sequenced in a study of blood T cell repertoires in COVID-19. TCRdb keeps only in-frame clones here, not all; method: immunoSEQ multiplex PCR. This table holds about 110,000 clones, more than 75% found once. Sample: peripheral blood. These receptors were obtained from a man aged 40-49 years with acute or convalescent COVID-19.

The V and J genes are TRBV5-1 and TRBJ2-2; 7 bases line up with TRBD1. Germline V gives CDR1 SGHRS, CDR2 YFSETQ. This CDR3 contains 15 residues. Trimming at V came to 1 base and at J to 3 bases, leaving 3 bases not matched to a gene. CDR3 in amino acids: CASSLRGPDTGELFF. CDR3 coding DNA: TGCGCCAGCAGCTTGAGGGGGCCGGACACCGGGGAGCTGTTTTTT.

This chain links TRBV3-1 (or the pseudogene TRBV3-2) with TRBJ2-1; TRBD1 is a possible D gene (5 bases). CDR1 and CDR2 (germline): LGHDT, YNNKEL (reference sequence). The CDR3 runs to 15 residues. Trimming removed 4 bases from V and 5 bases from J, with 15 bases in between. The CDR3: CASSPLTEGDNEQFF. For the CDR3, the DNA is TGTGCCAGCAGCCCTTTAACAGAAGGGGACAATGAGCAGTTCTTC.

CDR3 nucleotide sequence: TGTGCCAGTAGTATGGGAGGGTCGGAAGATACGCAGTATTTT. This translates into CASSMGGSEDTQYF. The J gene is TRBJ2-3, the V gene TRBV19; 7 positions match TRBD2. The V gene end was trimmed by 3 bases and the J gene end by 5 bases; junction bases not matched to a gene: 5. Germline values: CDR1 LNHDA, CDR2 SQIVND (reference sequence). The CDR3 spans 14 residues.

The chain joins TRBV19 to TRBJ2-3; 9 bases align to TRBD2. Germline lookup yields CDR1 LNHDA and CDR2 SQIVND (reference sequence). This CDR3 comprises 18 residues. V trimming: 3 bases; J trimming: 1 base; junction bases outside the gene matches: 11. The CDR3 spells CASSISLGLAGRTDTQYF. The CDR3, as DNA: TGTGCCAGTAGTATTTCGTTGGGGCTAGCGGGGCGCACAGATACGCAGTATTTT. The full variable domain, with the rest looked up from reference TRBV19 and TRBJ2-3, is DGGITQSPKYLFRKEGQNVTLSCEQNLNHDAMYWYRQDPGQGLRLIYYSQIVNDFQKGDIAEGYSVSREKKESFPLTVTSAQKNPTAFYLCASSISLGLAGRTDTQYFGPGTRLTVL.

The rearrangement uses TRBV30 and TRBJ1-1, with unresolved D. V lost 0 bases and J 1 base, leaving 12 bases between the germline ends. This CDR3 region has 15 residues. CDR1 is GTSNPN and CDR2 is SVGIG in the germline V gene (reference sequence). The chain's CDR3 is CAWSVFRVPNTEAFF. In DNA, the CDR3 is TGTGCCTGGAGTGTCTTCCGGGTACCGAACACTGAAGCTTTCTTT. The complete variable domain, with remaining parts taken from reference TRBV30 and TRBJ1-1, reads SQTIHQWPATLVQPVGSPLSLECTVEGTSNPNLYWYRQAAGRGLQLLFYSVGIGQISSEVPQNLSASRPQDRQFILSSKKLLLSDSGFYLCAWSVFRVPNTEAFFGQGTRLTVV.

The chain has TRBV18 and TRBJ2-2, with 7 bases matching TRBD2. CDR3 size: 15 residues. Trimming at V came to 0 bases and at J to 3 bases, leaving 1 base not matched to a gene. The germline V gene encodes CDR1 KGHSH and CDR2 LQKENI. CDR3 DNA sequence: TGTGCCAGCTCACCACCGGGAGGGGACACCGGGGAGCTGTTTTTT. Protein sequence: CASSPPGGDTGELFF.

The chain couples TRBV29-1 to TRBJ2-1; 8 bases align to TRBD1. CDR1 and CDR2 from the germline V gene are SQVTM and ANQGSEA. The CDR3 totals 13 residues. V lost 8 bases, J lost 7 bases, and 10 bases stayed unmatched. CDR3 amino acids: CSQDRGLRNEQFF. The DNA for the CDR3 is TGCAGCCAAGACAGGGGATTAAGGAATGAGCAGTTCTTC.

The CDR3 sequence is CASSYASTTGELFF. CDR3 coding DNA: TGTGCCAGCAGTTACGCTAGCACCACCGGGGAGCTGTTTTTT. The rearrangement uses TRBV6-2 or TRBV6-3 and TRBJ2-2; tentative D call: TRBD2 (5 bases). The CDR3 runs to 14 residues. Trimming took off 2 bases at V and 4 bases at J, with 8 bases between the two ends. CDR1 MNHEY and CDR2 SVGEGT come from the germline V gene.

The chain has TRBV23-1 and TRBJ1-6; 11 bases line up with TRBD1. TRBV23-1 is given ORF status, its function remaining uncertain. The CDR3 length is 17 residues. V trimming: 8 bases; J trimming: 4 bases; junction bases outside the gene matches: 10. This CDR3 reads CASVPRTGGGYNSPLHF. In DNA form, the CDR3 reads TGCGCCAGCGTCCCAAGGACAGGGGGCGGGTATAATTCACCCCTCCACTTT.

The rearrangement uses TRBV6-5 and TRBJ1-5; no reliable D call. Trimming cost V 6 bases and J 0 bases, with 12 bases left between them. The CDR3 is made up of 15 amino acids. Per the germline V gene, CDR1 is MNHEY and CDR2 is SVGAGI. The DNA for the CDR3 is TGTGCCAGCAGCTCACTACGGTATAGCAATCAGCCCCAGCATTTT. Encoded protein: CASSSLRYSNQPQHF.

The genes are TRBV25-1 and TRBJ2-6, with 7 bases aligning to TRBD1. CDR1 and CDR2 (germline): MGHDK, SYGVNS. This CDR3 is 18 amino acids long. V lost 5 bases and J lost 0; bases outside the gene matches: 10. CDR3 sequence (DNA): TGTGCCAGCAGTACCAGACTCCGACAGGGCTCTGGGGCCAACGTCCTGACTTTC. Amino acids: CASSTRLRQGSGANVLTF.